This TCR beta chain was sequenced during a study of neoadjuvant anti-PD-1 for oral cavity cancer. Study-wide results and caveats: Each response group had just a few patients in TCR analyses. Higher pretreatment blood Treg/Th17 ratios correlated with higher pretreatment blood and lower post-treatment tumor TCRbeta clonality.

The CDR3 runs to 17 residues. After removal of 3 bases from V and 6 bases from J, the junction contained 12 bases not matched to a gene. The germline gives CDR1 SGHTA, CDR2 FQGTGA. Only one count was recorded for this clone. Its matching antigen is unknown. Produced via immunoSEQ multiplex PCR; TCRdb's table is partial and in-frame only. The data show about 14,000 clones, roughly 74% seen once. Time point here: after neoadjuvant nivolumab, at surgical resection. The patients had HPV-negative, locally advanced oral cavity squamous cell carcinoma. No culture or expansion preceded analysis of these blood cells.

The sample consisted of PBMCs, taken after nivolumab (anti-PD-1) treatment. This sequence originates from a person between 35 and 79 years old with oral cavity squamous cell carcinoma. The chain has TRBV7-3 and TRBJ2-2, with TRBD2 matching over 8 bases. DNA of the CDR3: TGTGCCAGCAGCTTCCCCCCTGTGGGACTAGTGCCCGGGGAGCTGTTTTTT. It translates to CASSFPPVGLVPGELFF.